The clone carrying this T cell receptor beta chain has a handful of counts. The V gene end was trimmed by 0 bases and the J gene end by 6 bases; junction bases not matched to a gene: 17. Germline CDR1 is DFQATT and CDR2 is SNEGSKA (reference sequence). The CDR3 totals 20 residues. This specimen comes from a study of type 1 regulatory T cells. Study as a whole: This in vitro CD4 product, T-allo10, is enriched for Tr1 cells and alloantigen-specific.

TCRdb re-analysed the reads in MiXCR, keeping a single row per CDR3 protein. Of approximately 20,000 distinct CDR3 sequences listed, roughly 10% are singletons. This sequence originates from a human donor in good health. This chain links TRBV20-1 with TRBJ2-3; 14 bases map to TRBD2. The sample was CD4+ T cells, either the whole sample or a sorted fraction (not recorded which). CDR3 amino acids: CSARDPLVPGLAGEGDTQYF. The CDR3 bases are TGCAGTGCTAGAGACCCTTTAGTCCCGGGACTAGCGGGAGAAGGGGATACGCAGTATTTT.